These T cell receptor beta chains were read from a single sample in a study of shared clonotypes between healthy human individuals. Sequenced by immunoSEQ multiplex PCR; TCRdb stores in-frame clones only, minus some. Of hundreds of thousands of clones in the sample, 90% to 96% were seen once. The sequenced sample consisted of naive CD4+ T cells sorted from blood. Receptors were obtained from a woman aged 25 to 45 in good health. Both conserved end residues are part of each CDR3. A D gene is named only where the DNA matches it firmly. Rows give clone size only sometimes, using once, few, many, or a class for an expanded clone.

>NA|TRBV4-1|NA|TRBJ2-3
CASSQATLGGPRTDTQYF
TGCGCCAGCAGCCAAGCTACGCTTGGGGGGCCCCGCACAGATACGCAGTATTTT
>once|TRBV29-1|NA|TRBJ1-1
CSVDPGGTEAFF
TGCAGCGTCGACCCGGGGGGCACTGAAGCTTTCTTT
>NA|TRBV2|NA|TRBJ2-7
CAFQGTGRYEQYF
TGTGCCTTTCAAGGAACAGGGCGGTACGAGCAGTACTTC
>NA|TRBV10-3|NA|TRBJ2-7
CAISSGFDPWVIF
TGTGCCATCAGCAGCGGGTTTGATCCTTGGGTTATTTTC
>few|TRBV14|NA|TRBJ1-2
CASSQGQGYGYTF
TGTGCCAGCAGCCAAGGGCAGGGCTATGGCTACACCTTC
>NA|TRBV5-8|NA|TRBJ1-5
CASSLFRGWNQPQHF
TGTGCCAGCAGCTTGTTCAGGGGATGGAATCAGCCCCAGCATTTT
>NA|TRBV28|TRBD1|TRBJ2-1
CASSLGTGGLNEQFF
TGTGCCAGCAGTTTAGGGACAGGGGGCCTCAATGAGCAGTTCTTC
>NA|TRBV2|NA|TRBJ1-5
CASTRRRAGMDQPQHF
TGTGCCAGCACTCGACGCAGGGCAGGGATGGATCAGCCCCAGCATTTT
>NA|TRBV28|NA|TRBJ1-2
CASSTGSHYGYTF
TGTGCCAGCAGTACAGGTTCCCACTATGGCTACACCTTC
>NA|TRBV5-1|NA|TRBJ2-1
CASSLAQIYNEQFF
TGCGCCAGCAGCTTGGCGCAGATATACAATGAGCAGTTCTTC
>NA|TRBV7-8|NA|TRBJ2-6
CASSLAGKSLSGANVLTF
TGTGCCAGCAGCTTAGCGGGTAAAAGCCTCTCTGGGGCCAACGTCCTGACTTTC
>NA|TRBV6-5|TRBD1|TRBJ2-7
CASTRGGTGHEQYF
TGTGCCAGCACCAGGGGCGGGACAGGGCACGAGCAGTACTTC
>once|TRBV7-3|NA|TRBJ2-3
CASSLTGTTSTDTQYF
TGTGCCAGCAGCTTAACTGGGACAACTAGCACAGATACGCAGTATTTT
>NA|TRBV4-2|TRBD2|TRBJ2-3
CASSQGTSASTDTQYF
TGTGCCAGCAGCCAGGGGACTAGCGCTAGCACAGATACGCAGTATTTT
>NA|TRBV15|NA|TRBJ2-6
CATSSPRASGANVLTF
TGTGCCACCAGCAGTCCGCGGGCCTCTGGGGCCAACGTCCTGACTTTC
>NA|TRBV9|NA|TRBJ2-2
CASSPREQRGYTGELFF
TGTGCCAGCAGCCCTCGAGAGCAAAGGGGGTACACCGGGGAGCTGTTTTTT
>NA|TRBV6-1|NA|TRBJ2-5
CASSVQQETQYF
TGTGCCAGCAGTGTTCAGCAAGAGACCCAGTACTTC
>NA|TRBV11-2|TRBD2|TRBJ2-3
CASSAKWVAGGRDDTQYF
TGTGCCAGCAGCGCTAAATGGGTGGCGGGAGGAAGAGATGATACGCAGTATTTT
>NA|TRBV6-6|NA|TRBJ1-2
CASSSHSGEIGYTF
TGTGCCAGCAGTTCTCACAGCGGAGAAATCGGCTACACCTTC
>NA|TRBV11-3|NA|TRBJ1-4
CASSQIRRAYNEKLFF
TGTGCCAGCAGCCAAATCCGCAGGGCCTATAATGAAAAACTGTTTTTT
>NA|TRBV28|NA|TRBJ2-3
CATNPPGVPDTQYF
TGTGCCACTAACCCCCCCGGGGTACCGGATACGCAGTATTTT
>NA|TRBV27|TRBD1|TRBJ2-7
CASSRDRGSPSYYEQYF
TGTGCCAGCAGTCGGGACAGGGGATCCCCCTCTTACTACGAGCAGTACTTC
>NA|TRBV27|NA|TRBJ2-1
CASSSSRLKQFF
TGTGCCAGCAGTTCTTCCAGGCTTAAGCAGTTCTTC
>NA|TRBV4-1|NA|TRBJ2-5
CASSQDEPPRETQYF
TGCGCCAGCAGCCAAGATGAGCCCCCAAGAGAGACCCAGTACTTC
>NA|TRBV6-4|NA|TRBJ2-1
CASSDSFGSSYNEQFF
TGTGCCAGCAGTGACTCTTTCGGGAGCTCCTACAATGAGCAGTTCTTC
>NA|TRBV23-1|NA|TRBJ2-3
CATIREGSTDTQYF
TGCGCCACCATTCGGGAAGGGAGCACAGATACGCAGTATTTT
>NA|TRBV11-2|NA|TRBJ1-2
CASSLVGGRVYTF
TGTGCCAGCAGCTTAGTAGGAGGCAGGGTCTACACCTTC
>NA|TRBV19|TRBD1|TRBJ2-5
CASSIGADRRQETQYF
TGTGCCAGTAGTATAGGGGCGGACAGGCGCCAAGAGACCCAGTACTTC
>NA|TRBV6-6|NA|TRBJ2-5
CASSYSSGKETQYF
TGTGCCAGCAGTTACTCTTCAGGGAAAGAGACCCAGTACTTC
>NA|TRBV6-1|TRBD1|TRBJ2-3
CASSEQGDLNTQYF
TGTGCCAGCAGTGAACAGGGGGATCTGAATACGCAGTATTTT
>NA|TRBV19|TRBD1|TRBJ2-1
CASTTGGSYNEQFF
TGTGCCAGTACTACAGGGGGCTCCTACAATGAGCAGTTCTTC
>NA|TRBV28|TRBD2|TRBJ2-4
CASSPYPTSGKNIQYF
TGTGCCAGCAGTCCCTACCCGACTAGCGGAAAAAACATTCAGTACTTC
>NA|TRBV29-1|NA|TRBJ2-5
CSVGLGKRETQYF
TGCAGCGTTGGGTTGGGTAAGCGGGAGACCCAGTACTTC
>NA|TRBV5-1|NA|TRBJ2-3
CASSLGATWADTQYF
TGCGCCAGCAGCTTGGGTGCTACCTGGGCAGATACGCAGTATTTT
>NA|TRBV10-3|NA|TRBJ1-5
CAISAGGDNQPQHF
TGTGCCATCAGTGCCGGGGGCGACAATCAGCCCCAGCATTTT
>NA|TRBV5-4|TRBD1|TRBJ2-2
CASSPTGANTGELFF
TGTGCCAGCAGCCCGACAGGGGCGAACACCGGGGAGCTGTTTTTT
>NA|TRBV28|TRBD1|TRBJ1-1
CASSWGSGGPYTEAFF
TGTGCCAGCAGCTGGGGGTCAGGGGGGCCTTACACTGAAGCTTTCTTT
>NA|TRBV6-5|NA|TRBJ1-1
CASSYQSSLNTEAFF
TGTGCCAGCAGTTACCAGTCTAGCCTGAACACTGAAGCTTTCTTT
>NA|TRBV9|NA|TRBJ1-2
CASSDGDRTNYGYTF
TGTGCCAGCAGCGATGGTGACAGGACAAACTATGGCTACACCTTC
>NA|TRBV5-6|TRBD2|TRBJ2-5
CASSPGLAGRAETQYF
TGTGCCAGCAGCCCGGGACTAGCGGGAAGGGCAGAGACCCAGTACTTC
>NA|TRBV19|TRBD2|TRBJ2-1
CASSSLAGANEQFF
TGTGCCAGTAGTAGCCTAGCGGGAGCTAATGAGCAGTTCTTC
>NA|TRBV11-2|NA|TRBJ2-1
CASSPTWTTDEQFF
TGTGCCAGCAGTCCCACGTGGACTACCGATGAGCAGTTCTTC
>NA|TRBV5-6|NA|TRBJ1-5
CASSLAGNSPIYSNQPQHF
TGTGCCAGCAGCTTGGCGGGGAATTCCCCTATTTATAGCAATCAGCCCCAGCATTTT